A selection of T cell receptor beta chains follows, all from one sample in a study of CD8+CD57+ T cells in acquired aplastic anemia. From the reads, TCRdb called clonotypes with MiXCR, one entry per CDR3 protein. This table has 400,000 to 600,000 distinct CDR3 sequences, around 30% appearing once. The sample taken for sequencing was sorted CD4+, CD8+, or CD8+CD57+ T cells (not recorded which) from PBMCs. The source is a human donor with aplastic anemia. The CDR3 runs from the conserved cysteine through the conserved F or W. The order of the fields is D gene, J gene, clone size, V gene, CDR3 DNA, CDR3 protein. A D gene is named only where the DNA matches it firmly. Expanded clones get a size class; other rows say once, few or many, or leave the size out.

>TRBD1|TRBJ2-2|.|TRBV6-4
TGTGCCAGCAGGGAGACAGGGGTGAACACCGGGGAGCTGTTTTTT
CASRETGVNTGELFF
>.|TRBJ1-2|few|TRBV30
TGTGCCTGGAGTGTGGTCAGGGACTACACCTTC
CAWSVVRDYTF
>.|TRBJ1-3|many|TRBV16
TGTGCCAGCAGCCAATATGGGGGAGCTGGAAACACCATATATTTT
CASSQYGGAGNTIYF
>.|TRBJ2-7|.|TRBV9
TGTGCCAGCAGCACAAATCAGGACCCTTCGCCCCTAAAGTACTTT
CASSTNQDPSPLKYF
>.|TRBJ2-7|many|TRBV24-1
TGTGCCACCAGTGACCAGAACAGGGTCGAGCAGTACTTC
CATSDQNRVEQYF
>.|TRBJ1-2|few|TRBV4-2
TGTGCCAGCAGCCCAGGAGGTCGGGGAGCTTATCGAGGCTACACCTTC
CASSPGGRGAYRGYTF
>.|TRBJ2-1|few|TRBV9
TGTGCCAGCAGTTTGAGTGGCGGGGAGTGGAATGAGCAGTTCTTC
CASSLSGGEWNEQFF
>.|TRBJ2-1|.|TRBV20-1
TGCAGTGCTAGGGCAGGGGTTGAGCAGTTCTTC
CSARAGVEQFF
>.|TRBJ2-1|few|TRBV9
TGTGCCAGCAGCGTAGCTGTGAAGTCCTACAATGAGCAGTTCTTC
CASSVAVKSYNEQFF
>TRBD1|TRBJ1-2|many|TRBV9
TGTGCCAGCAGCGTAGTCGACAGGGCGCGGGGCTACACCTTC
CASSVVDRARGYTF
>.|TRBJ1-2|many|TRBV30
TGTGCCTGGTTAAGAGGCTACACCTTC
CAWLRGYTF
>.|TRBJ1-2|many|TRBV10-3
TGTGCCATCAGTGAGCCGAGTGGGGGTGGTGGCTACACCTTC
CAISEPSGGGGYTF
>.|TRBJ2-1|once|TRBV7-7
TGTGCTAGCGGCTTAGAGGCCGGGACAGTTAATGAGCAGTTCTTC
CASGLEAGTVNEQFF
>.|TRBJ1-6|few|TRBV6-5
TGTGCCAGCAGTTCCCCGAGGCTAAATTCACCCCTCCACTTT
CASSSPRLNSPLHF
>TRBD1|TRBJ1-1|few|TRBV20-1
TGCAGTGCGGTTCGACAGGGACCAAACACTGAAGCTTTCTTT
CSAVRQGPNTEAFF
>TRBD2|TRBJ2-2|few|TRBV24-1
TGTGCCACCAGTGATTGGACTAGCGGGGGCCACGGGGAGCTGTTTTTT
CATSDWTSGGHGELFF
>TRBD1|TRBJ1-2|.|TRBV25-1
TGTGCCAGCAGTGAAGTAACAGGGGGCGATCAGTATGGCTACACCTTC
CASSEVTGGDQYGYTF
>TRBD1|TRBJ1-6|.|TRBV6-2/TRBV6-3
TGTGCCAGCAGTTACTCGACAGGGCGTAATTCACCCCTCCACTTT
CASSYSTGRNSPLHF
>TRBD1|TRBJ1-2|many|TRBV24-1
TGTGCCACCAGTGACCTGCGACAGGGCTATGGCTACACCTTC
CATSDLRQGYGYTF
>TRBD2|TRBJ2-3|once|TRBV2
TGTGCCAGCAGCGGAAGCGGGGTTGCAGATACGCAGTATTTT
CASSGSGVADTQYF
>TRBD2|TRBJ2-1|.|TRBV20-1
TGCAGTGCTAGAGATGGTTCTAGCGGGTACAACAATGAGCAGTTCTTC
CSARDGSSGYNNEQFF
>.|TRBJ1-5|many|TRBV19
TGTGCCAGTAGTATAGTTGGGCAGGGTGGCAATCAGCCCCAGCATTTT
CASSIVGQGGNQPQHF
>.|TRBJ1-5|many|TRBV2
TGTGCCAGCTGGGGGGAGGGCTTGAGCAATCAGCCCCAGCATTTT
CASWGEGLSNQPQHF
>TRBD1|TRBJ1-1|many|TRBV7-9
TGTGCCAGCAGCACAGGGGGCTGGACTGAAGCTTTCTTT
CASSTGGWTEAFF
>.|TRBJ2-7|few|TRBV10-1
TGTGCCAGCAAGAGGGCAGGGGCCTACGAGCAGTACTTC
CASKRAGAYEQYF
>TRBD1|TRBJ1-5|many|TRBV2
TGTGCCAGCAGTGGGTTTGGGACAGGCGATCAGCCCCAGCATTTT
CASSGFGTGDQPQHF
>.|TRBJ1-1|few|TRBV5-4
TGTGCCAGCAGCTCGGAGGCGCGGGTACCAAACACTGAAGCTTTCTTT
CASSSEARVPNTEAFF
>.|TRBJ1-2|many|TRBV10-3
TGTGCCATCAGGGGGGGGGCGGGGGGCGAGCAGAGCTATGGCTACACCTTC
CAIRGGAGGEQSYGYTF
>.|TRBJ1-1|once|TRBV10-2
TGCGCCAGCAGTGACGTCGCAGGAGGGAGGACTGAAGCTTTCTTT
CASSDVAGGRTEAFF
>.|TRBJ1-2|few|TRBV6-5
TGTGCCAGCAGTTACTCGAAGTTGAACTATGGCTACACCTTC
CASSYSKLNYGYTF
>TRBD1|TRBJ1-1|.|TRBV19
TGTGCCAGTAGGGACAGGGACGGGGACACTGAAGCTTTCTTT
CASRDRDGDTEAFF
>.|TRBJ2-7|many|TRBV19
TGTGCCAGTAGTAACCCCAGCGCAGGGTCCTACGAGCAGTACTTC
CASSNPSAGSYEQYF
>.|TRBJ2-3|.|TRBV20-1
TGCAGTGCTAGTTTCGGAACGACTAGTTCGTTCTCTGATACGCAGTATTTT
CSASFGTTSSFSDTQYF
>.|TRBJ1-1|few|TRBV9
TGTGCCAGCAGCGAGGGGCTTGGGGCTGAAGCTTTCTTT
CASSEGLGAEAFF
>TRBD1|TRBJ1-5|many|TRBV7-6
TGTGCCAGCAGCTTAGAGGCAGGGGGCGAGGAAAGCAATCAGCCCCAGCATTTT
CASSLEAGGEESNQPQHF
>TRBD1|TRBJ1-5|.|TRBV30
TGTGCCTGGAGCGGACAGGAGAGTCAGCCCCAGCATTTT
CAWSGQESQPQHF
>.|TRBJ2-3|.|TRBV6-1
TGTGCCAGCAGTGAATTTGGTCGCCGAAAAGGCACAGATACGCAGTATTTT
CASSEFGRRKGTDTQYF
>TRBD1|TRBJ2-5|few|TRBV9
TGTGCCAGCAGCGTAGCTGGGACAGGAGGCGAGACCCAGTACTTC
CASSVAGTGGETQYF
>TRBD1|TRBJ1-2|.|TRBV19
TGTGCCAGTAGTCCGACAGGGAGGTCGTATGGCTACACCTTC
CASSPTGRSYGYTF
>.|TRBJ1-1|many|TRBV10-1
TGCGCCAGCAGTGAAGCGTTAATTACTGAAGCTTTCTTT
CASSEALITEAFF
>.|TRBJ2-3|.|TRBV4-1
TGCGCCAGCAGCCCACAACGGACCCTCCCCTCCGCAGATACGCAGTATTTT
CASSPQRTLPSADTQYF